The rows below give T cell receptor beta chains drawn from one sample of a study of CD8+CD57+ T cells in acquired aplastic anemia. One entry per CDR3 protein, called by TCRdb with MiXCR from the reads. The table lists roughly 190,000 distinct CDR3 sequences, roughly half of them singletons, with 8% to 10% in the top ten. Source material: sorted CD4+, CD8+, or CD8+CD57+ T cells (not recorded which) from PBMCs. These receptors were obtained from a human donor with aplastic anemia. The CDR3 runs from the conserved cysteine through the conserved F or W. D genes are given only for firm matches. Rows give clone size only sometimes, using once, few, many, or a class for an expanded clone.

v_call: TRBV6-1; j_call: TRBJ2-7; d_call: TRBD1; clone_size: many; cdr3_aa: CASSKARDRGMSEQYF; cdr3_nt: TGTGCCAGCAGTAAAGCTAGGGACAGGGGTATGTCCGAGCAGTACTTC
v_call: TRBV6-1; j_call: TRBJ2-7; d_call: NA; clone_size: NA; cdr3_aa: CASSHGKDYEQYF; cdr3_nt: TGTGCCAGCAGCCACGGGAAGGACTACGAGCAGTACTTC
v_call: TRBV2; j_call: TRBJ2-7; d_call: NA; clone_size: NA; cdr3_aa: CASSVDHSSYEQYF; cdr3_nt: TGTGCCAGCAGCGTAGATCATAGCTCCTACGAGCAGTACTTC
v_call: TRBV20-1; j_call: TRBJ2-1; d_call: TRBD2; clone_size: once; cdr3_aa: CNAHRGGYNEQFF; cdr3_nt: TGCAATGCCCATCGGGGGGGATACAACGAGCAGTTCTTC
v_call: TRBV5-1; j_call: TRBJ2-7; d_call: NA; clone_size: many; cdr3_aa: CASSSQAAYEQYF; cdr3_nt: TGCGCCAGCAGCTCACAGGCAGCCTACGAGCAGTACTTC
v_call: TRBV14; j_call: TRBJ2-1; d_call: NA; clone_size: NA; cdr3_aa: CASSPDSAVYNEQFF; cdr3_nt: TGTGCCAGCAGCCCCGACTCTGCGGTATACAATGAGCAGTTCTTC
v_call: TRBV5-1; j_call: TRBJ2-2; d_call: NA; clone_size: NA; cdr3_aa: CASSLAVSTGELFF; cdr3_nt: TGCGCCAGCAGCTTGGCCGTCTCGACGGGGGAGCTGTTTTTT
v_call: TRBV29-1; j_call: TRBJ1-2; d_call: TRBD1; clone_size: NA; cdr3_aa: CSVAIAGQGNYGYTF; cdr3_nt: TGCAGCGTTGCCATTGCCGGACAGGGGAACTATGGCTACACCTTC
v_call: TRBV20-1; j_call: TRBJ2-5; d_call: NA; clone_size: few; cdr3_aa: CSARDLASPKETQYF; cdr3_nt: TGCAGTGCTAGAGATCTCGCCAGCCCAAAAGAGACCCAGTACTTC
v_call: TRBV24-1; j_call: TRBJ2-5; d_call: TRBD2; clone_size: few; cdr3_aa: CATSGSSGGVWETQYF; cdr3_nt: TGTGCCACCAGTGGATCTAGCGGGGGGGTTTGGGAGACCCAGTACTTC
v_call: TRBV6-1; j_call: TRBJ1-1; d_call: NA; clone_size: many; cdr3_aa: CASISRSNTEAFF; cdr3_nt: TGTGCCAGCATCAGCAGGTCCAACACTGAAGCTTTCTTT
v_call: TRBV20-1; j_call: TRBJ1-6; d_call: NA; clone_size: NA; cdr3_aa: CSASQPNNSPLHF; cdr3_nt: TGCAGTGCTAGCCAGCCTAATAATTCACCCCTCCACTTT
v_call: TRBV15; j_call: TRBJ1-2; d_call: NA; clone_size: NA; cdr3_aa: CATSRDRSGDNYGYTF; cdr3_nt: TGTGCCACCAGCAGAGATCGTAGCGGAGATAACTATGGCTACACCTTC
v_call: TRBV4-1; j_call: TRBJ1-1; d_call: NA; clone_size: NA; cdr3_aa: CASSPWLSETEAFF; cdr3_nt: TGCGCCAGCAGCCCGTGGCTTTCGGAGACTGAAGCTTTCTTT
v_call: TRBV27; j_call: TRBJ2-3; d_call: NA; clone_size: once; cdr3_aa: CASRPALASGTQYF; cdr3_nt: TGTGCCAGCAGACCGGCCTTAGCTTCAGGTACGCAGTATTTT
v_call: TRBV19; j_call: TRBJ2-2; d_call: TRBD2; clone_size: many; cdr3_aa: CASSTGLAGSGELFF; cdr3_nt: TGTGCCAGTAGTACGGGACTAGCGGGATCCGGGGAGCTGTTTTTT
v_call: TRBV11-3; j_call: TRBJ1-2; d_call: TRBD1; clone_size: NA; cdr3_aa: CASSLGDRAGGYTF; cdr3_nt: TGTGCCAGCAGCTTAGGAGACAGGGCAGGCGGCTACACCTTC
v_call: TRBV19; j_call: TRBJ1-6; d_call: NA; clone_size: NA; cdr3_aa: CASRGRVDSPLHF; cdr3_nt: TGTGCCAGCCGCGGCAGGGTCGATTCACCCCTCCACTTT
v_call: TRBV2; j_call: TRBJ2-7; d_call: NA; clone_size: NA; cdr3_aa: CASRVEVWEEQYF; cdr3_nt: TGTGCCAGCAGGGTGGAGGTTTGGGAGGAGCAGTACTTC
v_call: TRBV7-2; j_call: TRBJ2-6; d_call: NA; clone_size: NA; cdr3_aa: CASSFRVTGANVLTF; cdr3_nt: TGTGCCAGCAGTTTCAGGGTTACTGGGGCCAACGTCCTGACTTTC
v_call: TRBV7-2; j_call: TRBJ2-5; d_call: TRBD2; clone_size: many; cdr3_aa: CASSPSGGLAGATQYF; cdr3_nt: TGTGCCAGCAGCCCCTCAGGGGGGCTAGCGGGGGCGACCCAGTACTTC
v_call: TRBV29-1; j_call: TRBJ2-5; d_call: TRBD1; clone_size: NA; cdr3_aa: CSVDRGRETQYF; cdr3_nt: TGCAGCGTTGACAGGGGGCGCGAGACCCAGTACTTC
v_call: TRBV7-2; j_call: TRBJ1-1; d_call: NA; clone_size: NA; cdr3_aa: CASSLGQVTTEAFF; cdr3_nt: TGTGCCAGCAGCTTAGGACAGGTTACGACTGAAGCTTTCTTT
v_call: TRBV24-1; j_call: TRBJ2-1; d_call: TRBD1; clone_size: NA; cdr3_aa: CATSDRGTGGNEQFF; cdr3_nt: TGTGCCACCAGTGATAGAGGGACAGGGGGCAATGAGCAGTTCTTC
v_call: TRBV15; j_call: TRBJ2-4; d_call: NA; clone_size: many; cdr3_aa: CATSRDGRGGKNIQYF; cdr3_nt: TGTGCCACCAGCAGAGACGGCAGGGGCGGCAAAAACATTCAGTACTTC
v_call: TRBV6-5; j_call: TRBJ2-1; d_call: TRBD2; clone_size: many; cdr3_aa: CASGSGARYNEQFF; cdr3_nt: TGTGCCAGCGGCAGCGGGGCTAGATACAATGAGCAGTTCTTC
v_call: TRBV6-1; j_call: TRBJ2-7; d_call: NA; clone_size: many; cdr3_aa: CASTPSKGFSYEQYF; cdr3_nt: TGTGCCAGCACCCCAAGTAAGGGATTCTCCTACGAGCAGTACTTC
v_call: TRBV2; j_call: TRBJ1-1; d_call: NA; clone_size: NA; cdr3_aa: CASSGRGSTEAFF; cdr3_nt: TGTGCCAGCAGTGGGAGGGGGAGCACTGAAGCTTTCTTT
v_call: TRBV2; j_call: TRBJ1-2; d_call: NA; clone_size: many; cdr3_aa: CASSEGPARGYTF; cdr3_nt: TGTGCCAGCAGTGAAGGTCCCGCGAGGGGCTACACCTTC
v_call: TRBV4-2; j_call: TRBJ2-1; d_call: NA; clone_size: NA; cdr3_aa: CASSKIGGGYNEQFF; cdr3_nt: TGTGCCAGCAGCAAGATAGGTGGGGGATACAATGAGCAGTTCTTC
v_call: TRBV20-1; j_call: TRBJ1-2; d_call: NA; clone_size: few; cdr3_aa: CSAREAVNYGYTF; cdr3_nt: TGCAGTGCTAGAGAGGCTGTTAACTATGGCTACACCTTC
v_call: TRBV14; j_call: TRBJ1-1; d_call: NA; clone_size: NA; cdr3_aa: CASSLYFGDTEAFF; cdr3_nt: TGTGCCAGCAGCCTGTATTTCGGGGACACTGAAGCTTTCTTT
v_call: TRBV2; j_call: TRBJ2-1; d_call: NA; clone_size: NA; cdr3_aa: CASSERTVYNEQFF; cdr3_nt: TGTGCCAGCAGTGAACGGACGGTATACAATGAGCAGTTCTTC
v_call: TRBV10-3; j_call: TRBJ2-2; d_call: NA; clone_size: NA; cdr3_aa: CAISFGTSRGLFF; cdr3_nt: TGTGCCATCAGTTTTGGGACATCGAGGGGGCTGTTTTTT
v_call: TRBV24-1; j_call: TRBJ1-4; d_call: NA; clone_size: few; cdr3_aa: CATSDGGSEKLFF; cdr3_nt: TGTGCCACCAGTGATGGAGGATCTGAAAAACTGTTTTTT
v_call: TRBV2; j_call: TRBJ1-6; d_call: NA; clone_size: NA; cdr3_aa: CASSLKDSRDHHSPLHF; cdr3_nt: TGTGCCAGTTCCTTAAAGGACAGCCGCGATCACCATTCACCCCTCCACTTT
v_call: TRBV7-8; j_call: TRBJ1-4; d_call: NA; clone_size: NA; cdr3_aa: CASSNGHSTTNEKLFF; cdr3_nt: TGTGCCAGCAGCAACGGACATTCGACAACTAATGAAAAACTGTTTTTT
v_call: TRBV12-3/TRBV12-4; j_call: TRBJ2-5; d_call: TRBD1; clone_size: many; cdr3_aa: CASSFLTGGLETQYF; cdr3_nt: TGTGCCAGCAGTTTCCTCACAGGGGGCTTGGAGACCCAGTACTTC
v_call: TRBV7-6; j_call: TRBJ2-7; d_call: NA; clone_size: few; cdr3_aa: CASSRGQIRDEQYF; cdr3_nt: TGTGCCAGCAGCCGTGGACAGATACGGGACGAGCAGTACTTC
v_call: TRBV10-3; j_call: TRBJ1-2; d_call: TRBD1; clone_size: few; cdr3_aa: CAISEGTGPHGYTF; cdr3_nt: TGTGCCATCAGTGAGGGGACAGGACCCCATGGGTACACCTTC
v_call: TRBV2; j_call: TRBJ2-7; d_call: NA; clone_size: NA; cdr3_aa: CASSYLTGEAYEQYF; cdr3_nt: TGTGCCAGCAGTTACCTGACAGGCGAAGCCTACGAGCAGTACTTC
v_call: TRBV4-1; j_call: TRBJ1-1; d_call: NA; clone_size: NA; cdr3_aa: CASSRERDRLNTEAFF; cdr3_nt: TGCGCCAGCAGCCGGGAAAGGGACCGACTTAACACTGAAGCTTTCTTT
v_call: TRBV11-3; j_call: TRBJ2-4; d_call: NA; clone_size: few; cdr3_aa: CASRIGGEGGIQYF; cdr3_nt: TGTGCCAGCAGAATCGGAGGAGAGGGTGGCATTCAGTACTTC
v_call: TRBV20-1; j_call: TRBJ1-2; d_call: NA; clone_size: NA; cdr3_aa: CSASPGGYGYTF; cdr3_nt: TGCAGTGCTTCCCCAGGTGGCTATGGCTACACCTTC
v_call: TRBV24-1; j_call: TRBJ2-3; d_call: TRBD1; clone_size: NA; cdr3_aa: CATAGTDTDTQYF; cdr3_nt: TGTGCCACCGCCGGGACAGACACAGATACGCAGTATTTT